A single TCR beta chain is shown here with its context. Its antigen is still unknown. The data belong to a study of cytomegalovirus exposure and HLA in healthy donors. Findings and limits, study-wide: Later, an analysis showed that TCR beta chains associated with HLA were more clonally expanded than others that were equally common.

J was trimmed by 0 bases and V by 1 base; bases with no gene match: 5. The CDR3 is 17 amino acids. Germline V CDR1 and CDR2: LNHDA, SQIVND (reference sequence). Researchers ran the PCR with 60 Vbeta and 13 Jbeta primers. Data came from immunoSEQ multiplex PCR; TCRdb stores just in-frame clones and leaves some out. The table lists fewer than 90,000 clones, 70% of them singletons. V gene TRBV19 combines with J gene TRBJ1-4; 7 bases match TRBD1. The receptor comes from a woman aged 45 to 65 in good health and CMV-seropositive. The sequencing sample was made of PBMCs. The CDR3 is CASSIGNRGATNEKLFF. CDR3 sequence (DNA): TGTGCCAGTAGTATAGGGAACAGGGGTGCAACTAATGAAAAACTGTTTTTT. Full variable domain (missing parts from reference TRBV19 and TRBJ1-4): DGGITQSPKYLFRKEGQNVTLSCEQNLNHDAMYWYRQDPGQGLRLIYYSQIVNDFQKGDIAEGYSVSREKKESFPLTVTSAQKNPTAFYLCASSIGNRGATNEKLFFGSGTQLSVL.